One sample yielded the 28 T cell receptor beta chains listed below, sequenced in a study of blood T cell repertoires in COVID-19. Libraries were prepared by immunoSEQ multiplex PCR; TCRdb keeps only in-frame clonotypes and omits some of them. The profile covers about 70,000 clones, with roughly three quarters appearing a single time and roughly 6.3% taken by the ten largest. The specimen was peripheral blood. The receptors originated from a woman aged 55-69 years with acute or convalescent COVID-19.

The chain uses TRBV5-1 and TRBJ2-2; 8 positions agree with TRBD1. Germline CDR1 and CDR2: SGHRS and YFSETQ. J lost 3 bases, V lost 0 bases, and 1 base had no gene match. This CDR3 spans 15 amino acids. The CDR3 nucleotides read TGCGCCAGCAGCTTGGAGACAGGGGACACCGGGGAGCTGTTTTTT. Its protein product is CASSLETGDTGELFF.

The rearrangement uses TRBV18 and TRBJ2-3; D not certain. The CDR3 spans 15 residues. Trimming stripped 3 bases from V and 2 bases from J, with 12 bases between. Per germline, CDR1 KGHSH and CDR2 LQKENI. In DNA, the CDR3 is TGTGCCAGCTCACCGTCTTCGCCAGACACAGATACGCAGTATTTT. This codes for CASSPSSPDTDTQYF. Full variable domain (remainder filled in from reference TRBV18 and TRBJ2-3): NAGVMQNPRHLVRRRGQEARLRCSPMKGHSHVYWYRQLPEEGLKFMVYLQKENIIDESGMPKERFSAEFPKEGPSILRIQQVVRGDSAAYFCASSPSSPDTDTQYFGPGTRLTVL.

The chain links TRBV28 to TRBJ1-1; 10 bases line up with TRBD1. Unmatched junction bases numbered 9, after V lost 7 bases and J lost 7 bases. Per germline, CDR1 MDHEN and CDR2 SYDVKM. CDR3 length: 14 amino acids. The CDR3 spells CASTRQGARNEAFF. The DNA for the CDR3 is TGTGCCAGCACCCGACAGGGGGCGCGTAATGAAGCTTTCTTT. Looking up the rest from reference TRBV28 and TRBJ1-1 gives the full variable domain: DVKVTQSSRYLVKRTGEKVFLECVQDMDHENMFWYRQDPGLGLRLIYFSYDVKMKEKGDIPEGYSVSREKKERFSLILESASTNQTSMYLCASTRQGARNEAFFGQGTRLTVV.

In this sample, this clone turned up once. The CDR3: CASRGVGTANTGELFF. The CDR3 nucleotides are TGCGCCAGCAGAGGGGTCGGGACAGCGAACACCGGGGAGCTGTTTTTT. V and J are TRBV10-1 and TRBJ2-2; TRBD1 aligns across 7 bases. CDR3 length equals 16 residues. The junction had 7 bases not matched to a gene; V was cut back by 6 bases and J by 0 bases. Germline V gene data show CDR1 as WNHNN and CDR2 as SYGVQD (reference sequence).

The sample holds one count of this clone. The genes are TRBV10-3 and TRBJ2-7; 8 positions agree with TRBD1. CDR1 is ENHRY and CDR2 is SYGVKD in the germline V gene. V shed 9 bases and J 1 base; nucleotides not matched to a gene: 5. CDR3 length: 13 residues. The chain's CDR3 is CAIGTGTSYEQYF. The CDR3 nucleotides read TGTGCCATAGGGACAGGTACTTCCTACGAGCAGTACTTC.

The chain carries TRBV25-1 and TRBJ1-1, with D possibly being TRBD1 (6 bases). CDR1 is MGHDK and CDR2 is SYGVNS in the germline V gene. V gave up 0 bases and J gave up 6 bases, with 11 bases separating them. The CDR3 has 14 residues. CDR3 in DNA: TGTGCCAGCAGTGAATACTACAGGGACGCTGAAGCTTTCTTT. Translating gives CASSEYYRDAEAFF.

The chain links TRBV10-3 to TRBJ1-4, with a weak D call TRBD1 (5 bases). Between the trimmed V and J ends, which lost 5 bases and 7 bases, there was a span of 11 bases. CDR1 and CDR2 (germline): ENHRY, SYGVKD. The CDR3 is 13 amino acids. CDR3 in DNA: TGTGCCATCAGTCTGGGGAGGGGTGAAAAACTGTTTTTT. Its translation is CAISLGRGEKLFF.

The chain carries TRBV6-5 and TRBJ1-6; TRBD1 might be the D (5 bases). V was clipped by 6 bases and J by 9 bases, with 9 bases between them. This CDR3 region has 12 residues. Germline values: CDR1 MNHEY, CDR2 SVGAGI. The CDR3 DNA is TGTGCCAGCAGCCAGGGCAGTTCACCCCTCCACTTT. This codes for CASSQGSSPLHF.

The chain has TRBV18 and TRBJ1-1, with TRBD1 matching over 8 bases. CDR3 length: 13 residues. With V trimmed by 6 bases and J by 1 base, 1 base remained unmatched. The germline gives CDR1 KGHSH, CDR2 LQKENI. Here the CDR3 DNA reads TGTGCCAGCTCCGACAGGGGGAACACTGAAGCTTTCTTT. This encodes CASSDRGNTEAFF.

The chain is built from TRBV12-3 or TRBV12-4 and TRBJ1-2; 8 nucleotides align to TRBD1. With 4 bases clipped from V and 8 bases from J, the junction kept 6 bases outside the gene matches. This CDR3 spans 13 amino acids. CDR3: CASSSFRTGGYTF. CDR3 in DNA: TGTGCCAGCAGTTCCTTCCGGACAGGGGGCTACACCTTC.

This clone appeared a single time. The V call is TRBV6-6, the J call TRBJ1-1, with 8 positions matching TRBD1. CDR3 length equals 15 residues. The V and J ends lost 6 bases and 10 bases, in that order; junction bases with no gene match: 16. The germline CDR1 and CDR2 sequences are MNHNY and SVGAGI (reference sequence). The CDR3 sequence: CASSSLTGAVPRAFF. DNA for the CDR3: TGTGCCAGCAGCTCCCTGACAGGGGCCGTCCCCAGAGCTTTCTTT.

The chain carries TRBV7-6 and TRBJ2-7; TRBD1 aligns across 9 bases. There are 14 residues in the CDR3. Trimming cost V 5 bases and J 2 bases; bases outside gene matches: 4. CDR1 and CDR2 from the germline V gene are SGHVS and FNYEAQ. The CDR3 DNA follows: TGTGCCAGCAGCCCGGGACAGGGACCCTACGAGCAGTACTTC. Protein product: CASSPGQGPYEQYF.

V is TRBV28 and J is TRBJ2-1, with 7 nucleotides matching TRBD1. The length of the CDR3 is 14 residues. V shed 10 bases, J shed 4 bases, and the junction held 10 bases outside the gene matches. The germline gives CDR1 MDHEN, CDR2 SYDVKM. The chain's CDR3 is CATTGTATYNEQFF. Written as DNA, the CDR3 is TGTGCCACCACCGGGACAGCGACTTACAATGAGCAGTTCTTC.

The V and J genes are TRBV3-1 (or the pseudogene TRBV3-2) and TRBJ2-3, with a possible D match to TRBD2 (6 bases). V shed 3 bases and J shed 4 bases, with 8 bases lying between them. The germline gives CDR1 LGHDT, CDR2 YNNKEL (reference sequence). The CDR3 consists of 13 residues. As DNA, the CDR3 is TGTGCCAGCAGCCACGGGGGAGCAGATACGCAGTATTTT. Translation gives CASSHGGADTQYF.

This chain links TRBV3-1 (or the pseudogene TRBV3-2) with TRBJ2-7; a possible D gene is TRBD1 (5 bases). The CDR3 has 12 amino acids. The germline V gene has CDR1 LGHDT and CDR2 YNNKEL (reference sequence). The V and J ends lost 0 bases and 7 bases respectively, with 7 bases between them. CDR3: CASSQDQGEQYF. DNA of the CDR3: TGTGCCAGCAGCCAAGATCAGGGAGAGCAGTACTTC.

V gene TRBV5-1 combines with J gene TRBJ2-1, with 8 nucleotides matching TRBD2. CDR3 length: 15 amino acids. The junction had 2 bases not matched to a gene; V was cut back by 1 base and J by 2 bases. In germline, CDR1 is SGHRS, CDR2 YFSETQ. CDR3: CASSLSGGTYNEQFF. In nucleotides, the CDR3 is TGCGCCAGCAGCTTGAGCGGGGGAACCTACAATGAGCAGTTCTTC.

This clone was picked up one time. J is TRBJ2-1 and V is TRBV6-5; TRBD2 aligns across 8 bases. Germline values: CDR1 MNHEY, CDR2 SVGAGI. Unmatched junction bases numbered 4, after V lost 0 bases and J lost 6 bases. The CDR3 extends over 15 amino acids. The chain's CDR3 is CASSYSRRGANEQFF. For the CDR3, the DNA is TGTGCCAGCAGTTACTCACGGCGGGGGGCCAATGAGCAGTTCTTC.

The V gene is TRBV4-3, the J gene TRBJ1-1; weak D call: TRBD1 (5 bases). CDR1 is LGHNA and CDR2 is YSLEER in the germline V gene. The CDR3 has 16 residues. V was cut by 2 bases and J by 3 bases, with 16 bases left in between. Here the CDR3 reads CASSQLGKGRDTEAFF. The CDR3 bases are TGCGCCAGCAGCCAATTAGGGAAGGGGAGGGACACTGAAGCTTTCTTT.

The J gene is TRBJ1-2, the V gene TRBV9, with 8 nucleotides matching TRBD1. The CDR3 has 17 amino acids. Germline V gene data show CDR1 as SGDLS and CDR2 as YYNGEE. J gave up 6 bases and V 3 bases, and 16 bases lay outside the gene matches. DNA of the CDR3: TGTGCCAGCAGCGCTGGGGACAGGCGAGCCCCAATAAATGGCTACACCTTC. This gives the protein CASSAGDRRAPINGYTF.

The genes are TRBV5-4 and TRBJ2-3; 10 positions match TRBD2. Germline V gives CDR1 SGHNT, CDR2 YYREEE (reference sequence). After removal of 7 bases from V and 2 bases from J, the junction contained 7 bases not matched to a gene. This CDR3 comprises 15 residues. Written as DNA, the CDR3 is TGTGCCAGCGGGTATAGCGGGGGGTTCACAGATACGCAGTATTTT. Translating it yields CASGYSGGFTDTQYF.

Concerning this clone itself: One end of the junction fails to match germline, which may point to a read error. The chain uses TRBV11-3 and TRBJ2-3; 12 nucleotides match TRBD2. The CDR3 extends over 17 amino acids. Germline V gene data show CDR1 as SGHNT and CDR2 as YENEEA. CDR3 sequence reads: CASSVENLAGGPSTQYF. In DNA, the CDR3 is TGTGCCAGCAGCGTAGAGAACCTAGCGGGGGGGCCATCGACGCAGTATTTT.

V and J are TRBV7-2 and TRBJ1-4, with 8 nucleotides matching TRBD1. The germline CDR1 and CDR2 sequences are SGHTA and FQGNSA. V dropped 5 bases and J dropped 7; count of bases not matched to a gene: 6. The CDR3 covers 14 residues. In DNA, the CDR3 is TGTGCCAGCAGCCCCAGACAGGGGAGTGAAAAACTGTTTTTT. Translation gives CASSPRQGSEKLFF.

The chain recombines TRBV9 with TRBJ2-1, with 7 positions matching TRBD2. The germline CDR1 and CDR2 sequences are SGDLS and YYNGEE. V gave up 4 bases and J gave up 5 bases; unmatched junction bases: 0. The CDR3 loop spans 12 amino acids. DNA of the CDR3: TGTGCCAGCAGCCGGGGGGACAATGAGCAGTTCTTC. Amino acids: CASSRGDNEQFF.

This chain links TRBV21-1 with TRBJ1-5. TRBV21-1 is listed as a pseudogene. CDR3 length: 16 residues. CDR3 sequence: CASSLLRGGSNQPQHF. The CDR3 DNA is TGTGCCAGCAGCTTGCTCCGGGGGGGGAGCAATCAGCCCCAGCATTTT.

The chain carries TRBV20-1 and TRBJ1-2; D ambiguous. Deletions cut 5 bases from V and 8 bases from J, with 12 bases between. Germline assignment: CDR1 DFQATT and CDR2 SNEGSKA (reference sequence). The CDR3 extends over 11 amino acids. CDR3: CSAEVRGGYTF. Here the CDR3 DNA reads TGCAGTGCTGAGGTTCGAGGCGGCTACACCTTC.

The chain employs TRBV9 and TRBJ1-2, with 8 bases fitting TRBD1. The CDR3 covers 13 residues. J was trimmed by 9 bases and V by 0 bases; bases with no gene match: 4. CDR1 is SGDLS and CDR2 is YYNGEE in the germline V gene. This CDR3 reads CASSVEGQGRYTF. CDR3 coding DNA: TGTGCCAGCAGCGTAGAAGGACAGGGCCGCTACACCTTC.

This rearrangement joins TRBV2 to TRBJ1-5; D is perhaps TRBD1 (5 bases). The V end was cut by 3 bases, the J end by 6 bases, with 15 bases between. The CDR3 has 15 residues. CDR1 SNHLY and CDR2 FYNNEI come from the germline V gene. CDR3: CASSEGGTKLQPQHF. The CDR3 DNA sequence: TGTGCCAGCAGTGAGGGGGGAACGAAGCTTCAGCCCCAGCATTTT. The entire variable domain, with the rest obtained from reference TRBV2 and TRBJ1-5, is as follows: EPEVTQTPSHQVTQMGQEVILRCVPISNHLYFYWYRQILGQKVEFLVSFYNNEISEKSEIFDDQFSVERPDGSNFTLKIRSTKLEDSAMYFCASSEGGTKLQPQHFGDGTRLSIL.

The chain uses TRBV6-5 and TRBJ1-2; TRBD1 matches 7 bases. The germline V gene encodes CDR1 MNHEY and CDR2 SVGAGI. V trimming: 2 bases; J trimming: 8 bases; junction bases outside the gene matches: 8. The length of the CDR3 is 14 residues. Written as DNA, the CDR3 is TGTGCCAGCAGTTACAGTCCGACAGGGCCCGGCTACACCTTC. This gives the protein CASSYSPTGPGYTF.